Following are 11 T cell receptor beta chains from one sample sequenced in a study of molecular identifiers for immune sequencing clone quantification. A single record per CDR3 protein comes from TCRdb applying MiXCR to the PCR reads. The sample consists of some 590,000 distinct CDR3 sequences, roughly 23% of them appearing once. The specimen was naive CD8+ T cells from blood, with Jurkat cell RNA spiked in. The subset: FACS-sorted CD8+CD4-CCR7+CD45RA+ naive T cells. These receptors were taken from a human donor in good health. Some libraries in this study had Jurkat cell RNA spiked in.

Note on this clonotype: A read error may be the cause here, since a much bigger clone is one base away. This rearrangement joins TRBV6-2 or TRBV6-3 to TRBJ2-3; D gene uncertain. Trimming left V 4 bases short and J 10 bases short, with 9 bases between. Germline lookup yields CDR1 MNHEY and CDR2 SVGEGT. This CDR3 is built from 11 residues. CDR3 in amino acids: CASSFSVSQYF. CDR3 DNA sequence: TGTGCCAGCAGTTTCTCGGTCTCGCAGTATTTT.

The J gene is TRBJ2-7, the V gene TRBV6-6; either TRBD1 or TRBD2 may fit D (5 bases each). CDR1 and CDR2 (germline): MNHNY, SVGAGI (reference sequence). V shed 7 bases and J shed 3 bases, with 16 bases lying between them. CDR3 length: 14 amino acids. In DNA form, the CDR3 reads TGTGCCAGCACCAGGGACCGTAGGGACTACGAGCAGTACTTC. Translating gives CASTRDRRDYEQYF.

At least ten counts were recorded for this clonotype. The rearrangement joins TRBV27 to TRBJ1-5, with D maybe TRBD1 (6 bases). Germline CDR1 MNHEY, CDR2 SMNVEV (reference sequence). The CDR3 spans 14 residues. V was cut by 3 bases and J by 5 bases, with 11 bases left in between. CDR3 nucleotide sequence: TGTGCCAGCAGTTTGGGGGCAGGGCATCAGCCCCAGCATTTT. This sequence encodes CASSLGAGHQPQHF.

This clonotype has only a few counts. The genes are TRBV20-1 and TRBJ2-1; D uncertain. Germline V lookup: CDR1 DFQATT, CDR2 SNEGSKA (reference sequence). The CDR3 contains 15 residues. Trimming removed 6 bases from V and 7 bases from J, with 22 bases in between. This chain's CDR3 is CSAPMKGRSKNEQFF. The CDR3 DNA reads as TGCAGTGCCCCAATGAAGGGAAGGTCGAAAAATGAGCAGTTCTTC.

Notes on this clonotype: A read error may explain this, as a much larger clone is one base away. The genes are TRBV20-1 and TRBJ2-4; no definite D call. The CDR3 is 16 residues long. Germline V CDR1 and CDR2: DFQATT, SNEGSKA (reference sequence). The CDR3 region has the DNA TGCAGTTCTAGAGATAAGGCAGTTTGGGCCAAAAACATTCAGTACTTC. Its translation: CSSRDKAVWAKNIQYF.

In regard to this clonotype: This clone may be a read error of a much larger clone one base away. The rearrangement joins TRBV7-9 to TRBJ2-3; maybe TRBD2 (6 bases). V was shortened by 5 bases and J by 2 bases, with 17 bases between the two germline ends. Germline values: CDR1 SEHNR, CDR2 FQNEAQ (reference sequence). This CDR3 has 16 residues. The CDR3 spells CASSPGRGRITDTQYF. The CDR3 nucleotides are TGTGCCAGCAGCCCAGGGAGAGGGAGGATCACAGATACGCAGTATTTT.

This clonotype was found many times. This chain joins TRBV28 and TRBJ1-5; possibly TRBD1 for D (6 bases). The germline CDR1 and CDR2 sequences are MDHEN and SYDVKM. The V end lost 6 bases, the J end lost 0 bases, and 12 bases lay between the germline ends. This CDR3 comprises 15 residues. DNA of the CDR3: TGTGCCAGCAGGAAACAGGGTTATAGCAATCAGCCCCAGCATTTT. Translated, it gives CASRKQGYSNQPQHF.

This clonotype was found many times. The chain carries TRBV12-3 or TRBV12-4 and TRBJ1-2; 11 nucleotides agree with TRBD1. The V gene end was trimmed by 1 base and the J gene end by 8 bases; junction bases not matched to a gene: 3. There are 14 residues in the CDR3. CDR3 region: CASSLEDRGLGYTF. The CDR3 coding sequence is TGTGCCAGCAGTTTAGAGGACAGGGGGCTGGGCTACACCTTC.

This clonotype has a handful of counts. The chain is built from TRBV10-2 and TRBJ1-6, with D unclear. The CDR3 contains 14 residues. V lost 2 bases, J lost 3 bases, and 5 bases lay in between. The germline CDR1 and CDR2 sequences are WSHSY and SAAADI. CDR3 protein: CASSEGYYNSPLHF. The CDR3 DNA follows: TGCGCCAGCAGTGAGGGGTACTATAATTCACCCCTCCACTTT.

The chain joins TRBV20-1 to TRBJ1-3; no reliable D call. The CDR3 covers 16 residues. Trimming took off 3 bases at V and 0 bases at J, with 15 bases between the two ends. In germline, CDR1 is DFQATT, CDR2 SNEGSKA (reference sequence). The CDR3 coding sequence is TGCAGTGCTAGCAAACTTCCAGAGGCCTCTGGAAACACCATATATTTT. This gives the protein CSASKLPEASGNTIYF.

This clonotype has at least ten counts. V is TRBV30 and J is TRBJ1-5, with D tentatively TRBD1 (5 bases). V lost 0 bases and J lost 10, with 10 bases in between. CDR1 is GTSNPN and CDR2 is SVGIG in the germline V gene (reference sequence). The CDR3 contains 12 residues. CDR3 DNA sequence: TGTGCCTGGAGTGTACTTGGGGGTCCCCAGCATTTT. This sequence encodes CAWSVLGGPQHF.